Listed here are 17 T cell receptor beta chains from one sample, sequenced in a study of T cell changes during pregnancy in multiple sclerosis. TCRdb keeps only in-frame clones here, not all; method: immunoSEQ multiplex PCR. This sample has under 55,000 clones; roughly nine tenths occur once, and the top ten carry around 9.6%. The sequencing used CD8+ T cells from peripheral blood mononuclear cells, collected after pregnancy. These receptors were obtained from a female donor with multiple sclerosis, enrolled in a pregnancy study.

This clone was seen only a few times. The gene calls are TRBV5-6 and TRBJ1-5, with a tentative D call TRBD1 (6 bases). This CDR3 is built from 12 residues. The germline gives CDR1 SGHDT, CDR2 YYEEEE. The V end was cut by 4 bases, the J end by 7 bases, with 9 bases between. The CDR3 loop reads CASSQQGQPQHF. For the CDR3, the DNA is TGTGCCAGCAGCCAACAGGGCCAGCCCCAGCATTTT.

The chain carries TRBV19 and TRBJ1-5, with D possibly matching TRBD1 (6 bases). CDR1 LNHDA and CDR2 SQIVND come from the germline V gene (reference sequence). There are 15 residues in the CDR3. V was trimmed by 5 bases and J by 4 bases, leaving 15 bases between them. The CDR3 region has the DNA TGTGCCAGTAGTCTCTTGACAGGTACTAATCAGCCCCAGCATTTT. Its translation is CASSLLTGTNQPQHF. Together with reference TRBV19 and TRBJ1-5, the CDR3 gives the full variable domain: DGGITQSPKYLFRKEGQNVTLSCEQNLNHDAMYWYRQDPGQGLRLIYYSQIVNDFQKGDIAEGYSVSREKKESFPLTVTSAQKNPTAFYLCASSLLTGTNQPQHFGDGTRLSIL.

V and J are TRBV7-2 and TRBJ1-1; D is ambiguous. The CDR3 loop spans 13 amino acids. Germline CDR1 SGHTA, CDR2 FQGNSA. The V end lost 2 bases, the J end lost 7 bases, and 11 bases lay between the germline ends. The CDR3 sequence: CASSLPTAREAFF. For the CDR3, the DNA is TGTGCCAGCAGCTTACCTACAGCCCGTGAAGCTTTCTTT.

This clone came up once. The chain employs TRBV19 and TRBJ1-1, with 9 bases identical to TRBD1. V dropped 5 bases and J dropped 3; count of bases not matched to a gene: 7. Germline CDR1 LNHDA, CDR2 SQIVND (reference sequence). This CDR3 has 15 amino acids. The CDR3 coding sequence is TGTGCCAGTAGTGGGTGGGACAGGGAGGACACTGAAGCTTTCTTT. It yields the protein CASSGWDREDTEAFF.

CDR3 nucleotides: TGTGCCAGCAGCTTGGGGGACAGGCTTAATCAGCCCCAGCATTTT. Translated: CASSLGDRLNQPQHF. The chain uses TRBV5-6 and TRBJ1-5; 8 nucleotides agree with TRBD1. V dropped 0 bases and J dropped 4; count of bases not matched to a gene: 3. This CDR3 comprises 15 residues. Germline loops: CDR1 SGHDT, CDR2 YYEEEE.

The genes are TRBV13 and TRBJ2-2, with 11 bases lining up with TRBD1. With V trimmed by 5 bases and J by 6 bases, 5 bases remained unmatched. The germline V gene has CDR1 PRHDT and CDR2 FYEKMQ (reference sequence). The CDR3 runs to 15 residues. The CDR3 DNA follows: TGTGCCAGCAGCAAAGGACAGGGGGCTGCCGGGGAGCTGTTTTTT. Its translation is CASSKGQGAAGELFF.

The table lists this clone with a count of one. Other nucleotide sequences from this sample produce the same CDR3. The rearrangement links TRBV9 to TRBJ1-2, with unresolved D. There are 11 residues in the CDR3. V dropped 3 bases and J dropped 3 bases, with 3 bases sitting between them. Germline V gene data show CDR1 as SGDLS and CDR2 as YYNGEE. The CDR3, as DNA: TGTGCCAGCAGCGCAGACTATGGCTACACCTTC. Its translation: CASSADYGYTF.

This clone occurred a few times. The chain is built from TRBV9 and TRBJ1-1; 8 bases match TRBD1. The CDR3 length is 14 residues. V shed 3 bases and J 6 bases; nucleotides not matched to a gene: 7. Germline values: CDR1 SGDLS, CDR2 YYNGEE. The CDR3 sequence is CASSAGQGPPEAFF. CDR3 DNA sequence: TGTGCCAGCAGCGCTGGACAGGGACCCCCTGAAGCTTTCTTT.

This sequence joins TRBV10-3 and TRBJ1-6; 8 nucleotides match TRBD1. This CDR3 has 14 residues. Per the germline V gene, CDR1 is ENHRY and CDR2 is SYGVKD. V lost 5 bases, J lost 6 bases, and 3 bases stayed unmatched. Written as DNA, the CDR3 is TGTGCCATCAGTTACGGACAGGGTAATTCACCCCTCCACTTT. Residues: CAISYGQGNSPLHF.

The V gene is TRBV7-2, the J gene TRBJ1-5, with 10 nucleotides matching TRBD1. The V gene's germline CDR1 is SGHTA and CDR2 FQGNSA. V lost 0 bases to trimming and J lost 0 bases; unmatched junction nucleotides: 2. The CDR3 is 17 amino acids. CDR3 DNA: TGTGCCAGCAGCTTAGCGACAGGGGGCTTTAGCAATCAGCCCCAGCATTTT. It codes for CASSLATGGFSNQPQHF.

CDR3 loop: CASSARTYGGEDEQYF. The CDR3 bases are TGTGCCAGCAGCGCAAGAACTTACGGGGGAGAGGACGAGCAGTACTTC. This chain joins TRBV7-6 and TRBJ2-7, with D perhaps matching TRBD2 (6 bases). Trimming left V 5 bases short and J 5 bases short, with 22 bases between. The CDR3 has 16 amino acids. Germline V gene sequence: CDR1 SGHVS, CDR2 FNYEAQ.

This clone was recorded once. The chain has TRBV19 and TRBJ1-2, with D tentatively TRBD1 (6 bases). The CDR3 runs 14 residues. Germline V lookup: CDR1 LNHDA, CDR2 SQIVND (reference sequence). V dropped 10 bases and J dropped 8 bases, with 23 bases sitting between them. The DNA for the CDR3 is TGTGCCACCTTGAAAACAGGGAGCGGGGCAGGCTACACCTTC. It translates to CATLKTGSGAGYTF.

The rearrangement uses TRBV27 and TRBJ2-1; 8 bases are shared with TRBD1. Germline V CDR1 and CDR2: MNHEY, SMNVEV (reference sequence). V was pared by 7 bases and J by 4 bases, with 9 bases of the junction left unmatched. The CDR3 consists of 15 residues. CDR3 sequence reads: CASTPGTGAYNEQFF. For the CDR3, the DNA is TGTGCCAGCACCCCCGGGACAGGAGCATACAATGAGCAGTTCTTC.

The chain joins TRBV12-5 to TRBJ1-3, with 8 nucleotides matching TRBD1. The CDR3 has 18 amino acids. V lost 8 bases, J lost 1 base, and 16 bases stayed unmatched. From germline, CDR1 is LGHNT and CDR2 FRNRAP. CDR3: CASRKRQGPVESGNTIYF. For the CDR3, the DNA is TGTGCTAGTCGAAAACGACAGGGGCCCGTGGAGTCTGGAAACACCATATATTTT.

The CDR3, as DNA: TGTGCCAGCAGCGTAGGGTCAGGGCAAGAGACCCAGTACTTC. Translation gives CASSVGSGQETQYF. The V call is TRBV9, the J call TRBJ2-5; a possible D gene is TRBD1 (5 bases). Trimming cost V 0 bases and J 2 bases, with 8 bases left between them. Germline CDR1 and CDR2: SGDLS and YYNGEE. The CDR3 is 14 residues long.

The chain carries TRBV9 and TRBJ2-2, with TRBD2 matching 7 bases. The germline CDR1 and CDR2 sequences are SGDLS and YYNGEE. The CDR3 has 16 residues. Trimming cost V 0 bases and J 6 bases; bases outside gene matches: 8. The CDR3, as DNA: TGTGCCAGCAGCGTAGATGGGCGGGGGAGGGCCGGGGAGCTGTTTTTT. Translating it yields CASSVDGRGRAGELFF.

This chain connects TRBV30 to TRBJ1-2; 10 positions match TRBD1. The CDR3 runs 13 residues. V trimming: 5 bases; J trimming: 6 bases; junction bases outside the gene matches: 6. Germline CDR1 GTSNPN, CDR2 SVGIG (reference sequence). CDR3 residues: CAWALGTGDGYTF. CDR3 DNA: TGTGCCTGGGCGCTCGGGACAGGGGATGGCTACACCTTC.